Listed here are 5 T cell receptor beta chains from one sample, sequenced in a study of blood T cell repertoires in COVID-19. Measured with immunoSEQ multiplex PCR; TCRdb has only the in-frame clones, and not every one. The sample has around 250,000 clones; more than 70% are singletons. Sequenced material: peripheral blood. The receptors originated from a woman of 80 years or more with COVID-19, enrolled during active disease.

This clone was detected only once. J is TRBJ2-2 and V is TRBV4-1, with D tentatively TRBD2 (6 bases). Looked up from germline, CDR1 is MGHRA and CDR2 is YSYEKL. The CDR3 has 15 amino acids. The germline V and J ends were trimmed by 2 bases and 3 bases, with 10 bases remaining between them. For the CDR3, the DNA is TGCGCCAGCAGCCAAACCGGGACTTACACCGGGGAGCTGTTTTTT. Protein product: CASSQTGTYTGELFF.

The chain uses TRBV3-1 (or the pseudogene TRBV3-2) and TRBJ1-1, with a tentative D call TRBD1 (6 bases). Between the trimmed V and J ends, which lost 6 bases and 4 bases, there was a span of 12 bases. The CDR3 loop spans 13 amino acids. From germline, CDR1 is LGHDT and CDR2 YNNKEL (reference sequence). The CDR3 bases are TGTGCCAGCAGTGGGGGGGCGGGCACTGAAGCTTTCTTT. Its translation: CASSGGAGTEAFF.

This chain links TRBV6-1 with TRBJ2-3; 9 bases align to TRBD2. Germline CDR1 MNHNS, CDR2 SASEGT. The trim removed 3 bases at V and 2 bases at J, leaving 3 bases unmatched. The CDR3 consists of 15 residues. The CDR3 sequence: CASSELAGATDTQYF. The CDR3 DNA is TGTGCCAGCAGTGAGTTAGCGGGGGCCACAGATACGCAGTATTTT.

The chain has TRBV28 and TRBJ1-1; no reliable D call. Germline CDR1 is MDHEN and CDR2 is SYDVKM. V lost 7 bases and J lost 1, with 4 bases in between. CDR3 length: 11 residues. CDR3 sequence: CASIGNTEAFF. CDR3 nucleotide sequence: TGTGCCAGCATCGGGAACACTGAAGCTTTCTTT.

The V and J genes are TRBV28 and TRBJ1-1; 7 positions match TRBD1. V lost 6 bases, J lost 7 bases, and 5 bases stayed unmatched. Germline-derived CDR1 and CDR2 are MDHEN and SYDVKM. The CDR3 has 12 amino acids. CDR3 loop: CASRETGREAFF. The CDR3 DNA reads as TGTGCCAGCAGGGAGACAGGGCGTGAAGCTTTCTTT.